This T cell receptor (beta chain) was found in a study of human T cells and chemical hapten exposure. Study findings and constraints: Among expanded TCRs, significantly more large CDR3 similarity clusters formed than among controls.

TCRdb re-called the RACE reads through MiXCR, storing one row per CDR3 protein. The repertoire holds around 300,000 distinct CDR3 sequences, with around 5% as singletons. With regard to this clonotype: Antigen unknown.

Time point reported: pre-sensitization, week 0. Indicated treatment: therapeutic diphenylcyclopropenone sensitization with weekly scalp DPC. Donors, patients with alopecia ranging from 18 to 70 years old and judged suitable for DPC, provided samples. CDR1 SGHRS and CDR2 YFSETQ come from the germline V gene. Trimming cost V 3 bases and J 4 bases; bases outside gene matches: 7. This CDR3 is built from 15 residues. The TCR sequence derives from a woman aged 18-29 years with alopecia areata. Some clones in this sample may be carry-over from other donors' samples. The rearrangement joins TRBV5-1 to TRBJ1-2; 9 nucleotides match TRBD1. This specimen was whole blood, taken in connection with sensitization to the hapten diphenylcyclopropenone (DPC). The DNA of the CDR3 is TGCGCCAGCAGCTACGGACAGGGGCAAAGCTATGGCTACACCTTC. The encoded protein is CASSYGQGQSYGYTF.